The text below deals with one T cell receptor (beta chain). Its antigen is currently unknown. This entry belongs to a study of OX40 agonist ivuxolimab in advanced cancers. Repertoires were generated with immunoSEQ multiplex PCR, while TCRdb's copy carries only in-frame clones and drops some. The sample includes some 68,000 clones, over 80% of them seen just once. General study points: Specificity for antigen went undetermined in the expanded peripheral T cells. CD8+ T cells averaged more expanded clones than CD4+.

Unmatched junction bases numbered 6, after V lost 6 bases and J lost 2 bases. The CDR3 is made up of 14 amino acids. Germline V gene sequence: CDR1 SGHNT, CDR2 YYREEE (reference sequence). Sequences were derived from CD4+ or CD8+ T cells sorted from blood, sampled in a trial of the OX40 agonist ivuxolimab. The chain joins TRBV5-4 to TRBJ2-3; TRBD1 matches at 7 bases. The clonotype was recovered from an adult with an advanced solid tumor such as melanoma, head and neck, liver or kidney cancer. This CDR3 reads CASTPTGPTDTQYF. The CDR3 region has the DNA TGTGCCAGCACCCCGACAGGGCCCACAGATACGCAGTATTTT. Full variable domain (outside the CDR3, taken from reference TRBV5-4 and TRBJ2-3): ETGVTQSPTHLIKTRGQQVTLRCSSQSGHNTVSWYQQALGQGPQFIFQYYREEENGRGNFPPRFSGLQFPNYSSELNVNALELDDSALYLCASTPTGPTDTQYFGPGTRLTVL.